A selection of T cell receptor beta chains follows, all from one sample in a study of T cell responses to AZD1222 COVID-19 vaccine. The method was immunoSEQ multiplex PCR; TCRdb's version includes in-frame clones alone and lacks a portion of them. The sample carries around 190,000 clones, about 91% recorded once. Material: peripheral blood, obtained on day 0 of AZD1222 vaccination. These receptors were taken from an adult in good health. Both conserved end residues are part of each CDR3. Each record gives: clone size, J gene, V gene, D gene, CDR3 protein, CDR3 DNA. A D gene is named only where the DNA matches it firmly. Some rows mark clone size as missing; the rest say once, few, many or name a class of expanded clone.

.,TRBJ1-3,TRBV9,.,CASSTSWGEGNTIYF,TGTGCCAGCAGTACAAGCTGGGGGGAAGGAAACACCATATATTTT
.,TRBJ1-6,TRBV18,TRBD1,CASSPPNRGSDNSPLHF,TGTGCCAGCTCACCGCCAAACAGGGGGTCGGATAATTCACCCCTCCACTTT
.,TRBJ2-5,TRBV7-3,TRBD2,CASSQRASGVETQYF,TGTGCCAGCAGCCAAAGGGCTAGCGGGGTTGAGACCCAGTACTTC
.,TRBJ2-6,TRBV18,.,CASSSSVLSGANVLTF,TGTGCCAGCTCATCCTCCGTACTCTCTGGGGCCAACGTCCTGACTTTC
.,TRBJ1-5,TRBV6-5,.,CVTRDNSNQPQHF,TGTGTAACCCGGGACAATAGCAATCAGCCCCAGCATTTT
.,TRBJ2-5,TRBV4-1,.,CASSQDLGTVKETQYF,TGCGCCAGCAGCCAAGATTTGGGGACCGTGAAGGAGACCCAGTACTTC
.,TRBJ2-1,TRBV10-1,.,CASSESLGGAQNEQFF,TGCGCCAGCAGTGAGTCACTTGGGGGGGCGCAAAATGAGCAGTTCTTC
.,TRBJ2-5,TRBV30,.,CAWSPKRPQQETQYF,TGTGCCTGGAGCCCCAAACGGCCGCAACAAGAGACCCAGTACTTC
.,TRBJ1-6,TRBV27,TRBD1,CASSPGQGFSPLHF,TGTGCCAGCAGTCCGGGACAGGGATTTTCACCCCTCCACTTT
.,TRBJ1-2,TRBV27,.,CASSLLLYGYTF,TGTGCCAGCAGTTTGTTGCTCTATGGCTACACCTTC
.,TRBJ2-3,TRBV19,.,CASSIKGVGTDTQYF,TGTGCCAGTAGTATCAAGGGGGTGGGCACAGATACGCAGTATTTT
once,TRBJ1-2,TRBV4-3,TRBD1,CASSQGGAGGRFGYTF,TGCGCCAGCAGCCAGGGGGGGGCAGGGGGCCGCTTTGGCTACACCTTC
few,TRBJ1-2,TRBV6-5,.,CASSFRGAGGYTF,TGTGCCAGCAGTTTCCGGGGGGCAGGTGGCTACACCTTC
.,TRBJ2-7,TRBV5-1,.,CASSLRQDGFSEQYF,TGCGCCAGCAGCTTGCGCCAGGATGGGTTCTCCGAGCAGTACTTC
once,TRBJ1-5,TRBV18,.,CASSPQGGGSNQPQHF,TGTGCCAGCTCACCACAGGGGGGAGGTAGCAATCAGCCCCAGCATTTT
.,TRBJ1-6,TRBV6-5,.,CASTRGSSYNSPLHF,TGTGCCAGCACGAGAGGGAGCTCCTATAATTCACCCCTCCACTTT
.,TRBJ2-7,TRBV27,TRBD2,CASSLSGGNSYEQYF,TGTGCCAGCAGTTTGAGCGGGGGCAACTCCTACGAGCAGTACTTC
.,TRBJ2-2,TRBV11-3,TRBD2,CASSLDSAGGAGTGELFF,TGTGCCAGCAGCTTAGACTCGGCGGGAGGGGCGGGCACCGGGGAGCTGTTTTTT
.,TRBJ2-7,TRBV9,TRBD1,CASSPGTDSYEQYF,TGTGCCAGCAGCCCCGGGACAGACTCCTACGAGCAGTACTTC
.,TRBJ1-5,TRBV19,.,CASSHTGIGNQPQHF,TGTGCCAGTAGTCACACAGGGATTGGCAATCAGCCCCAGCATTTT
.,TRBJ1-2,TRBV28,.,CASSPPGVEFGYTF,TGTGCCAGCAGCCCCCCCGGGGTAGAGTTCGGCTACACCTTC
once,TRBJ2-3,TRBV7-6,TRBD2,CASTRSGRARPDTQYF,TGTGCCAGCACCCGAAGCGGGAGGGCCCGCCCAGATACGCAGTATTTT
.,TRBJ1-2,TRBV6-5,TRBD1,CASSRDRGYGYTF,TGTGCCAGCAGCCGGGACAGGGGCTATGGCTACACCTTC
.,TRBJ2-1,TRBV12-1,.,CASSLRGASGRCHEQFF,TGTGCCAGCAGCTTGAGGGGGGCTAGCGGGAGGTGCCATGAGCAGTTCTTC
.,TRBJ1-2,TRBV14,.,CAGFYGYTF,TGTGCCGGATTCTATGGCTACACCTTC
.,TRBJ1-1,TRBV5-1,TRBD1,CASSPGQVNTEAFF,TGCGCCAGCAGCCCGGGACAGGTGAACACTGAAGCTTTCTTT
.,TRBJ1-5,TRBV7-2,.,CASSLAREQPQHF,TGTGCCAGCAGCTTAGCTCGAGAACAGCCCCAGCATTTT
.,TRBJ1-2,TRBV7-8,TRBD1,CASSLQSGGGNGYTF,TGTGCCAGCAGCTTACAGTCAGGGGGTGGGAATGGCTACACCTTC
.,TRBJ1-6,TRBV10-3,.,CAICQGNQSPLHF,TGTGCCATTTGTCAGGGTAATCAATCACCCCTCCACTTT
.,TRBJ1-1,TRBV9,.,CASSSSESTEAFF,TGTGCCAGCAGCTCATCAGAGTCCACTGAAGCTTTCTTT
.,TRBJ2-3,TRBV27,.,CASSSEGVQGDTQYF,TGTGCCAGCAGTTCTGAGGGGGTTCAGGGAGATACGCAGTATTTT
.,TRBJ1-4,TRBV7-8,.,CASSLGSANTNEKLFF,TGTGCCAGCAGCTTGGGGTCAGCCAACACTAATGAAAAACTGTTTTTT
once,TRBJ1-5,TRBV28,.,CASSRSWSNQPQHF,TGTGCCAGCAGCCGAAGCTGGAGCAATCAGCCCCAGCATTTT
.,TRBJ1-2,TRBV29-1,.,CSVDRPPRLYTF,TGCAGCGTTGATAGGCCACCTAGGCTCTACACCTTC
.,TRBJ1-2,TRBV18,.,CASSPGLAYGYTF,TGTGCCAGCTCACCAGGGCTCGCCTATGGCTACACCTTC
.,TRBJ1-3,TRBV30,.,CAWSVRPTAGNTIYF,TGTGCCTGGAGTGTACGACCCACGGCTGGAAACACCATATATTTT
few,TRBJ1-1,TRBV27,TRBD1,CASSRQGTEAFF,TGTGCCAGCAGTAGACAGGGCACTGAAGCTTTCTTT
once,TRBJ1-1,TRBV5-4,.,CASSMGAGVNTEAFF,TGTGCCAGCAGCATGGGGGCAGGGGTGAACACTGAAGCTTTCTTT
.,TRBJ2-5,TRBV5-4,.,CASSLAAADTETQYF,TGTGCCAGCAGCTTGGCGGCAGCGGACACGGAGACCCAGTACTTC
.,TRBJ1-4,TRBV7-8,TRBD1,CASSFRTGPLSTNEKLFF,TGTGCCAGCAGCTTCAGGACAGGACCCCTTTCAACTAATGAAAAACTGTTTTTT
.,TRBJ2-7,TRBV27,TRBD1,CASARTGRYEQYF,TGTGCCAGCGCCAGGACAGGGAGATACGAGCAGTACTTC
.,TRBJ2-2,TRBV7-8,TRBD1,CASSLDRGTGELFF,TGTGCCAGCAGCTTGGACAGGGGAACCGGGGAGCTGTTTTTT
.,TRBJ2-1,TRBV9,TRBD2,CASSVAGTSGGASSYNEQFF,TGTGCCAGCAGCGTAGCGGGGACTAGCGGGGGTGCAAGCTCCTACAATGAGCAGTTCTTC
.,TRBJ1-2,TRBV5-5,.,CASSLPQWGSYGYTF,TGTGCCAGCAGCCTACCACAGTGGGGCAGCTATGGCTACACCTTC
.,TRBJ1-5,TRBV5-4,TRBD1,CASSSQGAGSNQPQHF,TGTGCCAGCAGCTCGCAGGGGGCTGGAAGCAATCAGCCCCAGCATTTT
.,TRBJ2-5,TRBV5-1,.,CASSLGEETQYF,TGCGCCAGCAGCTTGGGCGAAGAGACCCAGTACTTC
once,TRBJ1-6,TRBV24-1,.,CATSAQGNSPLHF,TGTGCCACCAGTGCCCAGGGAAATTCACCCCTCCACTTT
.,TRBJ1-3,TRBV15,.,CATSRDIRVAGNTIYF,TGTGCCACCAGCAGAGATATACGAGTTGCTGGAAACACCATATATTTT
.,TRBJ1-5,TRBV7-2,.,CASSSQGNQPQHF,TGTGCCAGCAGCTCGCAGGGAAATCAGCCCCAGCATTTT
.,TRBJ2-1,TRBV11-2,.,CASSSSSGVLYEQFF,TGTGCCAGCAGTTCTTCCTCGGGGGTTCTGTATGAGCAGTTCTTC
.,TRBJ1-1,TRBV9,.,CASSVDGGQGSAFF,TGTGCCAGCAGCGTAGACGGGGGGCAGGGATCAGCTTTCTTT
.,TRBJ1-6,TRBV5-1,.,CASSLGRTLPYNSPLHF,TGCGCCAGCAGCTTGGGACGGACCTTACCTTATAATTCACCCCTCCACTTT
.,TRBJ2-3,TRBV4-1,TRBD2,CASSQDRASGTYTQYF,TGCGCCAGCAGCCAAGATCGGGCTAGCGGGACCTATACGCAGTATTTT
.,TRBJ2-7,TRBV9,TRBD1,CASSGDRGYEQYF,TGTGCCAGCAGCGGAGACAGGGGCTACGAGCAGTACTTC
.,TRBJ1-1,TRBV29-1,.,CSVGENRNTEAFF,TGCAGCGTTGGGGAAAACAGGAACACTGAAGCTTTCTTT
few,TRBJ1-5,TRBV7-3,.,CASSPRTVSNQPQHF,TGTGCCAGCAGCCCTAGGACAGTTAGCAATCAGCCCCAGCATTTT
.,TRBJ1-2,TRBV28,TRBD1,CASRTGGRYGYTF,TGTGCCAGCAGGACAGGGGGTCGCTATGGCTACACCTTC